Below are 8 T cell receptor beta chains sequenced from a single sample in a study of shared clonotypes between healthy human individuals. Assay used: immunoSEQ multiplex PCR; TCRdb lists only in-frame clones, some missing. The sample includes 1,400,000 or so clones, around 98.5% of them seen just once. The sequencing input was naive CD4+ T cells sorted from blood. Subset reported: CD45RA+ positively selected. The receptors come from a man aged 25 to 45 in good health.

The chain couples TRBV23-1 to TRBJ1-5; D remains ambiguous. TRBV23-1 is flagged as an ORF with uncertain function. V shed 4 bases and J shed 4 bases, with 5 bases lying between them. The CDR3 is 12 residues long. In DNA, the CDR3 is TGCGCCAGCAGTCGCCCTAATCAGCCCCAGCATTTT. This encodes CASSRPNQPQHF.

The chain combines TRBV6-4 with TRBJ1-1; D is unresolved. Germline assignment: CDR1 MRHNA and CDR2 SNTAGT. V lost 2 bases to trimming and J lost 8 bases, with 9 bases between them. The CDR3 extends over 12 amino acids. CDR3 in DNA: TGTGCCAGCAGTGACCCCCGTGGGGAAGCTTTCTTT. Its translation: CASSDPRGEAFF.

CDR3 coding DNA: TGTGCCTGGAGCCCGCAGACTAGCCAGTTCTTC. Its translation is CAWSPQTSQFF. The chain is built from TRBV30 and TRBJ2-1; TRBD2 matches at 7 bases. The CDR3 sequence is 11 residues long. The trim removed 3 bases at V and 13 bases at J, leaving 6 bases unmatched. CDR1 and CDR2 from the germline V gene are GTSNPN and SVGIG (reference sequence). Based on the CDR3 plus reference TRBV30 and TRBJ2-1, the full variable domain is SQTIHQWPATLVQPVGSPLSLECTVEGTSNPNLYWYRQAAGRGLQLLFYSVGIGQISSEVPQNLSASRPQDRQFILSSKKLLLSDSGFYLCAWSPQTSQFFGPGTRLTVL.

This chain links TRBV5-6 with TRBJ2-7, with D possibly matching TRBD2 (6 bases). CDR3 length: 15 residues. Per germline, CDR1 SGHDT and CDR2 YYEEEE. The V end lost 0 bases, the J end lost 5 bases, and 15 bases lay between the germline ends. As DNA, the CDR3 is TGTGCCAGCAGCTTGGGTCTTCGGGAGCGAAACGAGCAGTACTTC. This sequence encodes CASSLGLRERNEQYF.

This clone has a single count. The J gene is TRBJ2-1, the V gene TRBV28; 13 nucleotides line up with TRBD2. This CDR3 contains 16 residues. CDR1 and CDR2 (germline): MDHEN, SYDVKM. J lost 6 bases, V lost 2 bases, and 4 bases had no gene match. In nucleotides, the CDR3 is TGTGCCAGCAGTTTAGGTGGGACTAGCGGGGTCAATGAGCAGTTCTTC. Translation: CASSLGGTSGVNEQFF.

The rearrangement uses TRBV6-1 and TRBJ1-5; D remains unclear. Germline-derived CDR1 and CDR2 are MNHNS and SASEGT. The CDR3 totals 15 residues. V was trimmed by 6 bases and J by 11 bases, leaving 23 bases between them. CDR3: CASRRTQVMTQAQHF. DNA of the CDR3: TGTGCCAGCAGAAGGACCCAAGTTATGACGCAAGCCCAGCATTTT.

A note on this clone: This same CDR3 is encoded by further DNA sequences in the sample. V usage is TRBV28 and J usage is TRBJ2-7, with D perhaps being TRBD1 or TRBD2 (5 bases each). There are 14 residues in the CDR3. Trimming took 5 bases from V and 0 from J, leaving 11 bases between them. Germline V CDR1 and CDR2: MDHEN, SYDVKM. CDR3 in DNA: TGTGCCAGCAGTCCCCCAGGGAGCTCCTACGAGCAGTACTTC. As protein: CASSPPGSSYEQYF.

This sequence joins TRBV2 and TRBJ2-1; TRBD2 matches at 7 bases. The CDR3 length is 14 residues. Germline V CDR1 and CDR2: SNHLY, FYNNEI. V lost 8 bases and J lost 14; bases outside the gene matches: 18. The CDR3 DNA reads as TGTGCCAGCGGACCTAGCGGCATAGCGGCTACTGAGTTCTTC. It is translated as CASGPSGIAATEFF.